The source of this T cell receptor (beta chain) is a study of molecular identifiers for immune sequencing clone quantification. Across the whole study: The replicate experiment used RNA from about 21,000 or 97,000 naive CD8 cells. This RNA was split into five aliquots, and four of them were sequenced.

The CDR3 is made up of 16 amino acids. The V gene end was trimmed by 9 bases and the J gene end by 1 base; junction bases not matched to a gene: 9. CDR1 is LGHDT and CDR2 is YNNKEL in the germline V gene (reference sequence). TCRdb reprocessed the PCR reads via MiXCR and lists one record per CDR3 protein. The sample includes about half a million distinct CDR3 sequences, about a fifth seen only once; the top ten take about 0.8%. This clonotype was observed a handful of times. The target antigen is unknown. Study-level results: Identical barcode-sharing TCR molecules could lead to underestimated sizes for highly expanded clones. In CMV-specific effectors, clones above 20 copies held over 97% of molecules; naive, under 1%.

Naive CD8 T cell sorting was performed on the CD8+CD4-CCR7+CD45RA+ phenotype. This chain joins TRBV3-1 and TRBJ2-2, with TRBD2 matching 9 bases. The receptor was isolated from a human donor in good health. Some libraries in this study had Jurkat cell RNA spiked in. Specimen: naive CD8+ T cells from blood, with Jurkat cell RNA spiked in. Specified subset: FACS-sorted CD8+CD4-CCR7+CD45RA+ naive T cells. For the CDR3, the DNA is TGTGCCAGTGGAATAGCGGGGGTACGGAACACCGGGGAGCTGTTTTTT. Translating it yields CASGIAGVRNTGELFF.